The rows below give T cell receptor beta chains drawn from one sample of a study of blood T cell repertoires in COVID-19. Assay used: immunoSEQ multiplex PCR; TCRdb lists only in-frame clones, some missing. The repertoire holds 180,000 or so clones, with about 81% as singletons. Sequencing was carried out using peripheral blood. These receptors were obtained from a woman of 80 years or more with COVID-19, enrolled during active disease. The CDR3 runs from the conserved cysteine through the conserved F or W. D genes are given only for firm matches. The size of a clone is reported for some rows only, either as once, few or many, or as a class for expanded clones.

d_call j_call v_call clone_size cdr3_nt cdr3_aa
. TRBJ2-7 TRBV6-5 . TGTGCCAGCAGCACTAGGGAAGGGTACGAGCAGTACTTC CASSTREGYEQYF
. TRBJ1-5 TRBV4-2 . TGTGCCAGCAGCCCTGACAGAAATCAGCCCCAGCATTTT CASSPDRNQPQHF
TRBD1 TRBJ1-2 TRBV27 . TGTGCCAGCAGTTTTTCCCAGGGGGCGGTCTATGGCTACACCTTC CASSFSQGAVYGYTF
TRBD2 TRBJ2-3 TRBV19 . TGTGCCAGTAGTTCGGGACTAGCAGCAGATACGCAGTATTTT CASSSGLAADTQYF
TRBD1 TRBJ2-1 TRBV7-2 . TGTGCCAGCAGCCTGGGACAGGGCCCCTACAATGAGCAGTTCTTC CASSLGQGPYNEQFF
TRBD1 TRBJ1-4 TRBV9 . TGTGCCAGCAGCGCAGGGGGCGCGGGTGAAAAACTGTTTTTT CASSAGGAGEKLFF
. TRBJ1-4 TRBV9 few TGTGCCAGCAGCATCCGGGCCTCCGGGCAGGGCGAAAAACTGTTTTTT CASSIRASGQGEKLFF
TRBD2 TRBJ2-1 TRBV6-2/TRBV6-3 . TGTGCCAGCAGTTATAGGCGGACTAGCGGGGCAAGGCCAGTTAATGAGCAGTTCTTC CASSYRRTSGARPVNEQFF
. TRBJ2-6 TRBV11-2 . TGTGCCAGCAGCTTAAACTCCGGGGAGTCTGGGGCCAACGTCCTGACTTTC CASSLNSGESGANVLTF
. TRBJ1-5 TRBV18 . TGTGCCAGCTCGGACAGCTATAGCAATCAGCCCCAGCATTTT CASSDSYSNQPQHF
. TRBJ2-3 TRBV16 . TGTGCCAGCAGCCATCTGTCCCGCACAGATACGCAGTATTTT CASSHLSRTDTQYF
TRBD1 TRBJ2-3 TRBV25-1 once TGTGCCAGCAGTGATCCGGGACAGGGGGTAGATACGCAGTATTTT CASSDPGQGVDTQYF
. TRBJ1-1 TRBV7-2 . TGTGCCAGCAGCCCTAGTCTGAGCACTGAAGCTTTCTTT CASSPSLSTEAFF
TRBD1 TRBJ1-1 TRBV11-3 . TGTGCCAGCAGCTCGGACAGGTCTCCGAGGGCTTTCTTT CASSSDRSPRAFF
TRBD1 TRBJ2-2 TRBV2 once TGTGCCAGCAGCCGCGACAGGGGCATCGGGGAGCTGTTTTTT CASSRDRGIGELFF
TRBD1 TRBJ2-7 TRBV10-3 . TGTGCCATCAGTGAGCCCGGGACAGACGAGCAGTACTTC CAISEPGTDEQYF
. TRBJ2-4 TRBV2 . TGTGCCAGCAGTCGACAGATCAAAAACATTCAGTACTTC CASSRQIKNIQYF
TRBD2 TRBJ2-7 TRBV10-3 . TGTGCCATCAGTGACCCTAGCGGGACCTTTTACGAGCAGTACTTC CAISDPSGTFYEQYF